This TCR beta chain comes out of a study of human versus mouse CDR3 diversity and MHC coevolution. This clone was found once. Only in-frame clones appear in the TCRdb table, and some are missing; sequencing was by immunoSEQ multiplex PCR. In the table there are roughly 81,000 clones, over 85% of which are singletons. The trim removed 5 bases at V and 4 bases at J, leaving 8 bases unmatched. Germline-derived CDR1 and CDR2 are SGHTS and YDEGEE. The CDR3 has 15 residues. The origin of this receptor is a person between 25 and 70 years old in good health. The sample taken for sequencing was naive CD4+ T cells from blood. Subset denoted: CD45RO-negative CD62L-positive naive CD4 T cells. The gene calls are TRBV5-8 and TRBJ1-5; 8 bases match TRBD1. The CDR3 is CASSSRGLYNQPQHF. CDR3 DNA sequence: TGTGCCAGCAGTTCCAGGGGGCTCTATAATCAGCCCCAGCATTTT.